Listed here is a single TCR beta chain. As yet, its antigen is unknown. It was with a sample-barcoded 5' primer and a J-beta primer mix that a second PCR of roughly 7 to 12 cycles was run. One entry per CDR3 protein results from TCRdb running MiXCR on the 5' RACE reads. The sample has hundreds of thousands of distinct CDR3 sequences; 20% to 25% are singletons. The germline V gene has CDR1 SGHTA and CDR2 FQGTGA. The CDR3 length is 14 residues. Between the trimmed V and J ends, which lost 5 bases and 6 bases, there was a span of 13 bases. The record originates from a study of blood T cells in healthy people across ages. Overall study results and limits: Correlation between TCR beta diversity and naive T cell percentage was strong. Diversity was estimated from one million T cells, and these estimates were considered underestimates. Per million T cells, TCR beta diversity dropped about linearly as age rose.

The sequencing sample was made of blood. The V call is TRBV7-3, the J call TRBJ2-2, with D tentatively TRBD1 (5 bases). This TCR was sampled from a man in his 70s in good health. In nucleotides, the CDR3 is TGTGCCAGCAGCGCCAAAGGGGTGTCCGGGGAGCTGTTTTTT. Its protein product is CASSAKGVSGELFF. The full variable domain, with the rest looked up from reference TRBV7-3 and TRBJ2-2, is GAGVSQTPSNKVTEKGKYVELRCDPISGHTALYWYRQSLGQGPEFLIYFQGTGAADDSGLPNDRFFAVRPEGSVSTLKIQRTERGDSAVYLCASSAKGVSGELFFGEGSRLTVL.